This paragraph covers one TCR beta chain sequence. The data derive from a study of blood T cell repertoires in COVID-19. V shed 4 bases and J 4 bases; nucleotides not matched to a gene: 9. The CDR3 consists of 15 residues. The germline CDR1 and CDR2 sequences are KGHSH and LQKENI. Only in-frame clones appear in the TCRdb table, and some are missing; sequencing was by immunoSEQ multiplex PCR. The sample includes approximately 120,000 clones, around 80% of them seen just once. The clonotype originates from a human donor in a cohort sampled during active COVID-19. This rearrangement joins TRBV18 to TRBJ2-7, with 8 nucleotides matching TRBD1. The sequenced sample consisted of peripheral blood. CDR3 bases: TGTGCCAGCTCACAAGCCCGGGACAGGTTATACGAGCAGTACTTC. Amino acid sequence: CASSQARDRLYEQYF. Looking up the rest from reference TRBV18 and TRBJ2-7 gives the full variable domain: NAGVMQNPRHLVRRRGQEARLRCSPMKGHSHVYWYRQLPEEGLKFMVYLQKENIIDESGMPKERFSAEFPKEGPSILRIQQVVRGDSAAYFCASSQARDRLYEQYFGPGTRLTVT.